This is a list of T cell receptor beta chains from one sample in a study of T cell responses to AZD1222 COVID-19 vaccine. Only in-frame clones appear in the TCRdb table, and some are missing; sequencing was by immunoSEQ multiplex PCR. The data hold roughly 270,000 clones, with around 92% observed a single time. The sample consisted of peripheral blood, taken 28 days after the second AZD1222 dose. The receptor set was obtained from an adult who received the AZD1222 COVID-19 vaccine. CDR3s include the opening cysteine and the closing phenylalanine or tryptophan. A D gene is named only where the DNA matches it firmly.

TRBJ2-1 | TRBD1 | TRBV19 | TGTGCCAGTAGGCCACGGGACAGGGTCTACAATGAGCAGTTCTTC | CASRPRDRVYNEQFF
TRBJ1-5 | NA | TRBV7-2 | TGTGCCAGCAGCTTAGAGAGGGACCAGCCCCAGCATTTT | CASSLERDQPQHF
TRBJ2-7 | NA | TRBV11-3 | TGTGCCAGCAGCCAAGACCCGGCGCCCTACGAGCAGTACTTC | CASSQDPAPYEQYF
TRBJ1-5 | TRBD1 | TRBV19 | TGTGCCAGTAGTATAGAGGGACAGGGGAGACAGCCCCAGCATTTT | CASSIEGQGRQPQHF
TRBJ2-2 | TRBD1 | TRBV7-2 | TGTGCCAGCAGCTACAGGGGAATGAACACCGGGGAGCTGTTTTTT | CASSYRGMNTGELFF
TRBJ2-5 | NA | TRBV19 | TGTGCCAGTAGTATACGCGAGACCCAGTACTTC | CASSIRETQYF
TRBJ2-7 | NA | TRBV7-2 | TGTGCCAGCAGCTTAGTACACTCCTACGAGCAGTACTTC | CASSLVHSYEQYF
TRBJ2-7 | TRBD1 | TRBV27 | TGTGCCAGCAGTTTATCCGGGACAGGGGCCCACGAGCAGTACTTC | CASSLSGTGAHEQYF
TRBJ2-2 | NA | TRBV28 | TGTGCCAGCAGCTCCTTGGGACATTCGAACACCGGGGAGCTGTTTTTT | CASSSLGHSNTGELFF
TRBJ1-1 | NA | TRBV28 | TGTGCCAGCATCCGGCATCTGAACACTGAAGCTTTCTTT | CASIRHLNTEAFF
TRBJ2-1 | TRBD2 | TRBV27 | TGTGCCAGCAGTTTCCCTGAGAGCGGGAAAGGGGATGAGCAGTTCTTC | CASSFPESGKGDEQFF
TRBJ2-2 | TRBD1 | TRBV11-2 | TGTGCCAGCACTACACAGGGGGCTTCGTACACCGGGGAGCTGTTTTTT | CASTTQGASYTGELFF
TRBJ2-3 | NA | TRBV29-1 | TGCAGCGTTGTAAGGGCAGATACGCAGTATTTT | CSVVRADTQYF
TRBJ2-3 | NA | TRBV7-8 | TGTGCCAGCAGCTTAGAGTGGGAATCGACAGATACGCAGTATTTT | CASSLEWESTDTQYF
TRBJ2-5 | NA | TRBV2 | TGTGCCAGCAGTGTTACTAGAAAAGAGACCCAGTACTTC | CASSVTRKETQYF